This record covers a single T cell receptor (beta chain). CDR1 and CDR2 (germline): SGHTA, FQGNSA. The V gene end was trimmed by 5 bases and the J gene end by 4 bases; junction bases not matched to a gene: 9. CDR3 length equals 16 residues. The assay was immunoSEQ multiplex PCR, and TCRdb's table has in-frame clones only and misses some. The table shows about 94,000 clones, with 80% occurring only once. This record belongs to a study of blood T cell repertoires in COVID-19. Study summary: Donors in the United States, Italy and Spain gave samples during acute or convalescent COVID-19.

What was sequenced was peripheral blood. The clonotype was recovered from a woman over 75 with acute or convalescent COVID-19. This rearrangement joins TRBV7-2 to TRBJ2-3; 10 bases are a match to TRBD2. CDR3 in DNA: TGTGCCAGCAGCCCTATGAGCGGGGGGGTCCCAGATACGCAGTATTTT. Translating it yields CASSPMSGGVPDTQYF.